The 17 T cell receptor beta chains given below trace back to one sample, sequenced in a study of CD8 T cells in ankylosing spondylitis. TCRdb ran MiXCR on the 5' RACE reads and lists one entry per CDR3 protein. Here the sample spans around 300,000 distinct CDR3 sequences, around 20% being singletons. The sample comprised blood, either unsorted or a sorted T cell fraction (not recorded which). These receptors came from a female donor with ankylosing spondylitis or in good health (not recorded which).

The CDR3 sequence is CSANRAVGPLNEQFF. CDR3 bases: TGCAGTGCTAATAGGGCAGTGGGGCCGCTTAATGAGCAGTTCTTC. The V gene is TRBV20-1, the J gene TRBJ2-1; D is perhaps TRBD1 (5 bases). The CDR3 covers 15 residues. V lost 4 bases, J lost 7 bases, and 20 bases lay in between. Per the germline V gene, CDR1 is DFQATT and CDR2 is SNEGSKA (reference sequence).

This clonotype was observed a few times. The chain is built from TRBV6-1 and TRBJ2-1, with 9 bases lining up with TRBD2. Germline V gene data show CDR1 as MNHNS and CDR2 as SASEGT. The CDR3 extends over 15 amino acids. V shed 1 base and J 7 bases; nucleotides not matched to a gene: 5. The CDR3 region has the DNA TGTGCCAGCAGTGAAGTGGCGGGAGGGAGTAATGAGCAGTTCTTC. It is translated as CASSEVAGGSNEQFF.

In this sample, this clonotype turned up many times. The rearrangement links TRBV24-1 to TRBJ2-3; D is uncertain. The germline V gene has CDR1 KGHDR and CDR2 SFDVKD. This CDR3 contains 13 residues. V lost 6 bases to trimming and J lost 5 bases, with 11 bases between them. The CDR3 reads CATSRPTRDTQYF. The CDR3 DNA sequence: TGTGCCACCAGTCGCCCCACTCGAGATACGCAGTATTTT.

V gene TRBV7-9 combines with J gene TRBJ2-7; 8 nucleotides align to TRBD2. Germline CDR1 is SEHNR and CDR2 is FQNEAQ (reference sequence). The CDR3 covers 14 residues. V dropped 4 bases and J dropped 5; count of bases not matched to a gene: 7. In DNA, the CDR3 is TGTGCCAGCAGCTATACGGGGGGGGACAACGAGCAGTACTTC. It codes for CASSYTGGDNEQYF.

Ten or more counts support this clonotype. The rearrangement uses TRBV12-3 or TRBV12-4 and TRBJ2-5; tentatively, D is TRBD2 (5 bases). V gave up 5 bases and J gave up 5 bases, with 12 bases separating them. The CDR3 runs to 13 residues. The CDR3 loop reads CASSLVARETQYF. CDR3 DNA sequence: TGTGCCAGCAGTCTCGTAGCGCGGGAGACCCAGTACTTC.

This clonotype occurred many times. This chain connects TRBV5-1 to TRBJ1-1, with D unresolved. V lost 4 bases and J lost 1, with 11 bases in between. The V gene's germline CDR1 is SGHRS and CDR2 YFSETQ. The CDR3 is 14 amino acids. The CDR3 coding sequence is TGCGCCAGCAGCCCTGCCGGGAGGAACACTGAAGCTTTCTTT. Translating gives CASSPAGRNTEAFF.

This clonotype was seen only a few times. The rearrangement links TRBV20-1 to TRBJ2-2, with 7 bases matching TRBD1. Per the germline V gene, CDR1 is DFQATT and CDR2 is SNEGSKA (reference sequence). The CDR3 is 13 residues long. Trimming took 5 bases from V and 7 from J; bases not matched to a gene: 7. CDR3 coding DNA: TGCAGTGCTCCGACAGGGACGGTCGGGGAGCTGTTTTTT. Amino acid sequence: CSAPTGTVGELFF.

The chain links TRBV11-2 to TRBJ1-1; unclear D gene. The CDR3 loop spans 15 amino acids. CDR1 SGHAT and CDR2 FQNNGV come from the germline V gene. V lost 1 base to trimming and J lost 1 base, with 10 bases between them. CDR3 amino acids: CASSLGIRKNTEAFF. CDR3 DNA sequence: TGTGCCAGCAGCTTAGGCATCAGAAAGAACACTGAAGCTTTCTTT.

The rearrangement links TRBV11-2 to TRBJ2-1; D is ambiguous. The germline V gene has CDR1 SGHAT and CDR2 FQNNGV. The V end lost 3 bases, the J end lost 2 bases, and 14 bases lay between the germline ends. The CDR3 has 16 residues. CDR3 loop: CASSFSLPFPYNEQFF. The CDR3 bases are TGTGCCAGCAGCTTTTCTCTCCCTTTTCCCTACAATGAGCAGTTCTTC. The variable domain in full, with the rest retrieved from reference TRBV11-2 and TRBJ2-1, is EAGVAQSPRYKIIEKRQSVAFWCNPISGHATLYWYQQILGQGPKLLIQFQNNGVVDDSQLPKDRFSAERLKGVDSTLKIQPAKLEDSAVYLCASSFSLPFPYNEQFFGPGTRLTVL.

This sequence joins TRBV6-2 or TRBV6-3 and TRBJ2-7, with 8 bases fitting TRBD2. CDR3 size: 14 residues. Germline values: CDR1 MNHEY, CDR2 SVGEGT. V trimming: 7 bases; J trimming: 4 bases; junction bases outside the gene matches: 9. The CDR3 here is CASKPSGLAYEQYF. In DNA, the CDR3 is TGTGCCAGCAAACCTAGCGGGTTGGCTTACGAGCAGTACTTC.

This clonotype turned up a few times. The rearrangement uses TRBV30 and TRBJ2-2, with D unclear. The CDR3 has 13 residues. Trimming removed 0 bases at V and 6 bases at J, with 8 bases between. Germline CDR1 reads GTSNPN; CDR2 reads SVGIG (reference sequence). CDR3 in DNA: TGTGCCTGGAGTGTTGGTCGACCCGGGGAGCTGTTTTTT. Translation: CAWSVGRPGELFF.

This clonotype was observed a handful of times. J is TRBJ2-1 and V is TRBV7-6; D may be TRBD2 (6 bases). CDR1 is SGHVS, CDR2 FNYEAQ, per germline. There are 17 residues in the CDR3. Trimming took 1 base from V and 2 from J, leaving 15 bases between them. CDR3 region: CASSLEVFGSPYNEQFF. The CDR3 nucleotides read TGTGCCAGCAGCTTAGAAGTTTTCGGGAGTCCCTACAATGAGCAGTTCTTC.

This clonotype has more than one count but fewer than ten. The V and J genes are TRBV7-2 and TRBJ2-2; a possible D gene is TRBD2 (5 bases). Germline CDR1 and CDR2: SGHTA and FQGNSA. This CDR3 is built from 16 residues. V was trimmed by 5 bases and J by 1 base, leaving 14 bases between them. The DNA of the CDR3 is TGTGCCAGCAGCCTACGTGGTAGCGTGAACACCGGGGAGCTGTTTTTT. This translates into CASSLRGSVNTGELFF. The full variable domain, completed using reference TRBV7-2 and TRBJ2-2, is GAGVSQSPSNKVTEKGKDVELRCDPISGHTALYWYRQSLGQGLEFLIYFQGNSAPDKSGLPSDRFSAERTGGSVSTLTIQRTQQEDSAVYLCASSLRGSVNTGELFFGEGSRLTVL.

The V gene is TRBV18, the J gene TRBJ2-1; D is unclear. The germline gives CDR1 KGHSH, CDR2 LQKENI. Trimming removed 8 bases from V and 7 bases from J, with 18 bases in between. The CDR3 totals 14 residues. DNA for the CDR3: TGTGCCAGCCAGAACAGCGCCCGGACGAATGAGCAGTTCTTC. Translated, it gives CASQNSARTNEQFF.

The genes are TRBV12-3 or TRBV12-4 and TRBJ2-1, with 13 nucleotides matching TRBD2. The V gene end was trimmed by 5 bases and the J gene end by 0 bases; junction bases not matched to a gene: 4. This CDR3 is built from 17 residues. The CDR3 loop reads CASSRTSGGSSYNEQFF. The CDR3 DNA is TGTGCCAGCAGTCGGACTAGCGGGGGTAGCTCCTACAATGAGCAGTTCTTC.

A few counts support this clonotype. V gene TRBV3-1 combines with J gene TRBJ2-5; D may correspond to TRBD1 or TRBD2 (5 bases each). Between the trimmed V and J ends, which lost 1 base and 4 bases, there was a span of 19 bases. The CDR3 is 17 amino acids. The germline V gene has CDR1 LGHDT and CDR2 YNNKEL (reference sequence). CDR3 nucleotides: TGTGCCAGCAGCCAAGCTATGACCTCGGGGCGAGGAGAGACCCAGTACTTC. This encodes CASSQAMTSGRGETQYF.

This clonotype has a handful of counts. This sequence joins TRBV9 and TRBJ2-2, with 12 bases identical to TRBD2. Per the germline V gene, CDR1 is SGDLS and CDR2 is YYNGEE. The CDR3 covers 16 residues. V trimming: 4 bases; J trimming: 6 bases; junction bases outside the gene matches: 7. The chain's CDR3 is CASSPKGTSGSGELFF. The CDR3 region has the DNA TGTGCCAGCAGCCCCAAAGGGACTAGCGGGTCCGGGGAGCTGTTTTTT.